A selection of T cell receptor beta chains follows, all from one sample in a study of memory CD4+ T cells and cytomegalovirus serostatus. Profiling relied on immunoSEQ multiplex PCR, and the TCRdb table lists in-frame clones only, not all of them. The sample has approximately 41,000 clones, 76% seen once; the top ten hold under 7.5%. Sequenced: memory CD4+ T cells from blood. These receptor sequences come from an adult in good health and CMV-seronegative. CDR3s include the opening cysteine and the closing phenylalanine or tryptophan. The order of the fields is D gene, J gene, V gene, clone size, CDR3 DNA, CDR3 protein. A D gene is named only where the DNA matches it firmly. Expanded clones are given a class, and other clones once, few, many or no size at all.

D: NA
J: TRBJ2-1
V: TRBV18
size: once
DNA: TGTGTCAGCTCACCACTGGGGAGCTCCTACAATGAGCAGTTCTTC
CDR3: CVSSPLGSSYNEQFF

D: TRBD1
J: TRBJ1-1
V: TRBV25-1
size: once
DNA: TGTGCCAGCAGACGGACAGGGGACACTGAAGCTTTCTTT
CDR3: CASRRTGDTEAFF

D: TRBD1
J: TRBJ1-6
V: TRBV30
size: NA
DNA: TGTGCCTGGAGATATTGGACAGGGGGCTCACCCCTCCACTTT
CDR3: CAWRYWTGGSPLHF

D: NA
J: TRBJ2-7
V: TRBV30
size: NA
DNA: TGTGCCTGGAGTGAAGGGGTCGAGCAGTACTTC
CDR3: CAWSEGVEQYF

D: NA
J: TRBJ1-1
V: TRBV7-3
size: NA
DNA: TGTGCCAGCAGCTTATCGCCCCTCACTACTGAAGCTTTCTTT
CDR3: CASSLSPLTTEAFF

D: NA
J: TRBJ1-1
V: TRBV10-1
size: NA
DNA: TGCGCCAGCAGTGAGCCTACTAAGTCGGGGAATGGCACTGAAGCTTTCTTT
CDR3: CASSEPTKSGNGTEAFF

D: TRBD2
J: TRBJ2-1
V: TRBV2
size: NA
DNA: TGTGCCACCGGGGCAGACAGCGGGGGCTACAATGAGCAGTTCTTC
CDR3: CATGADSGGYNEQFF

D: TRBD1
J: TRBJ1-5
V: TRBV28
size: NA
DNA: TGTGCCAGCAGTTCGGACAGGGGCCCTGTGGCTCATCAGCCCCAGCATTTT
CDR3: CASSSDRGPVAHQPQHF

D: NA
J: TRBJ1-4
V: TRBV7-2
size: NA
DNA: TGTGCCAGCAGCCCCTCCCAATTTCGACAGCCCCGGGAAAAACTGTTTTTT
CDR3: CASSPSQFRQPREKLFF

D: TRBD2
J: TRBJ2-3
V: TRBV27
size: NA
DNA: TGTGCCAGCAGTTTTCGCGGGAGGGCCGGTACGCAGTATTTT
CDR3: CASSFRGRAGTQYF

D: NA
J: TRBJ2-3
V: TRBV11-2
size: NA
DNA: TGTGCCAGCAGCCCCCTGGGCGGATGGACAGATACGCAGTATTTT
CDR3: CASSPLGGWTDTQYF

D: NA
J: TRBJ1-1
V: TRBV5-4
size: NA
DNA: TGTGCCAGCAGCTCAGTTGAGGGGTCTGAAGCTTTCTTT
CDR3: CASSSVEGSEAFF

D: NA
J: TRBJ2-5
V: TRBV15
size: NA
DNA: TGTGCCACCAGCAGATTATCGGGAGCGGGGACCCAGTACTTC
CDR3: CATSRLSGAGTQYF

D: NA
J: TRBJ2-2
V: TRBV5-1
size: once
DNA: TGCGCCAGCAGCTTGGAGTTTGGCGGAGGTACCGGGGAGCTGTTTTTT
CDR3: CASSLEFGGGTGELFF

D: NA
J: TRBJ2-7
V: TRBV28
size: once
DNA: TGTGCCAGTCAGACAGTCTCCTACGAGCAGTACTTC
CDR3: CASQTVSYEQYF

D: TRBD2
J: TRBJ2-1
V: TRBV5-4
size: NA
DNA: TGTGCCAGCAGCCCAGGACTAGCGCGGAGCTCCTACAATGAGCAGTTCTTC
CDR3: CASSPGLARSSYNEQFF

D: TRBD1
J: TRBJ1-1
V: TRBV6-6
size: NA
DNA: TGTGCCAGCAGTAAACCGGGACAGGGGGCGAGCACTGAAGCTTTCTTT
CDR3: CASSKPGQGASTEAFF

D: TRBD1
J: TRBJ1-4
V: TRBV15
size: NA
DNA: TGTGCCACCAGCAGAAAACAGGGGGTTACTGAAAAACTGTTTTTT
CDR3: CATSRKQGVTEKLFF

D: NA
J: TRBJ1-1
V: TRBV5-8
size: medium-sized
DNA: TGTGCCAGCAGCTTGGGATCGGGGGGCGCTGCTTTCTTT
CDR3: CASSLGSGGAAFF

D: NA
J: TRBJ2-3
V: TRBV7-6
size: NA
DNA: TGTGCCAGCAGCCCCGGGACTGGCACAGATACGCAGTATTTT
CDR3: CASSPGTGTDTQYF

D: TRBD1
J: TRBJ2-2
V: TRBV2
size: NA
DNA: TGTGCCAGCAGTGGGACAGGGAACACCGGGGAGCTGTTTTTT
CDR3: CASSGTGNTGELFF

D: NA
J: TRBJ2-3
V: TRBV20-1
size: few
DNA: TGCAGTGCGGGGAGTGGAGATACGCAGTATTTT
CDR3: CSAGSGDTQYF

D: NA
J: TRBJ1-1
V: TRBV10-3
size: once
DNA: TGTGCCATCAGTGAGCAGGCCCCCGAGCGAGCTTTCTTT
CDR3: CAISEQAPERAFF

D: NA
J: TRBJ1-5
V: TRBV30
size: NA
DNA: TGTGCCTGGAACCTGGACGGCGATCAGCCCCAGCATTTT
CDR3: CAWNLDGDQPQHF

D: NA
J: TRBJ1-1
V: TRBV7-2
size: NA
DNA: TGTGCCAGCAGCCTCCAGGTTGCCACTGAAGCTTTCTTT
CDR3: CASSLQVATEAFF

D: TRBD1
J: TRBJ1-2
V: TRBV6-1
size: NA
DNA: TGTGCCAGCAGCCCTTGGGGGACAGGAAGGGGCTACACCTTC
CDR3: CASSPWGTGRGYTF

D: TRBD2
J: TRBJ2-5
V: TRBV5-5
size: NA
DNA: TGTGCCAGCAGCTTCGCCCGGGGACTAGCGGGAGAGCAAGAGACCCAGTACTTC
CDR3: CASSFARGLAGEQETQYF